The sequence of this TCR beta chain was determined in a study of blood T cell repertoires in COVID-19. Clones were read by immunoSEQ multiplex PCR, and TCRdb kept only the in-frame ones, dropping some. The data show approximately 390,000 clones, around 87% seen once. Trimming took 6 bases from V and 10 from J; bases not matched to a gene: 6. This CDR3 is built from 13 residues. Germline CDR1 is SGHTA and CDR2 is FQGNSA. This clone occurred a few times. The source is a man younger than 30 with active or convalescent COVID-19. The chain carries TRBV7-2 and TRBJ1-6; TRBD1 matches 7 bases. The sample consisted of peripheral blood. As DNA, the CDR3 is TGTGCCAGCAGAACAGGGGTGGGGTCACCCCTCCACTTT. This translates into CASRTGVGSPLHF.